These 29 T cell receptor beta chains were sequenced from one sample in a study of T cell responses to AZD1222 COVID-19 vaccine. The repertoire was sequenced with immunoSEQ multiplex PCR; TCRdb's copy has only in-frame clones and lacks some. The sample lists 90,000 to 110,000 clones; roughly 87% were seen once. Specimen: peripheral blood, collected 28 days after the second AZD1222 dose. These receptors all stem from an adult who received the AZD1222 COVID-19 vaccine.

The chain employs TRBV4-3 and TRBJ2-7; 9 positions agree with TRBD2. Losses at the gene ends were 4 bases for V and 1 base for J; bases not matched to a gene: 8. The CDR3 spans 16 residues. CDR1 is LGHNA, CDR2 YSLEER, per germline. Written as DNA, the CDR3 is TGCGCCAGCAGCCTCTTAGCTAGCGGGGATTCCTACGAGCAGTACTTC. This gives the protein CASSLLASGDSYEQYF.

This chain connects TRBV28 to TRBJ2-1; the D gene could be TRBD1 or TRBD2 (5 bases each). This CDR3 is built from 16 residues. Germline V gives CDR1 MDHEN, CDR2 SYDVKM. The V end lost 4 bases, the J end lost 0 bases, and 13 bases lay between the germline ends. CDR3 bases: TGTGCCAGCAGTTGGGGACCTCCAGGCTCCTACAATGAGCAGTTCTTC. This sequence encodes CASSWGPPGSYNEQFF.

This chain joins TRBV19 and TRBJ2-3; TRBD1 might be the D (6 bases). The V end was cut by 4 bases, the J end by 5 bases, with 13 bases between. This CDR3 spans 14 amino acids. Germline V lookup: CDR1 LNHDA, CDR2 SQIVND (reference sequence). The chain's CDR3 is CASSTHTGIDTQYF. CDR3 nucleotides: TGTGCCAGTAGTACACATACAGGGATAGATACGCAGTATTTT.

The V and J genes are TRBV29-1 and TRBJ1-3; D is possibly TRBD1 (5 bases). In germline, CDR1 is SQVTM, CDR2 ANQGSEA. The CDR3 consists of 13 residues. The germline V and J ends were trimmed by 7 bases and 2 bases, with 12 bases remaining between them. CDR3 coding DNA: TGCAGCGCCCGGGGGTTTACTGGAAACACCATATATTTT. As protein: CSARGFTGNTIYF.

This clone appeared a single time. This chain connects TRBV28 to TRBJ2-7, with 8 bases aligning to TRBD2. Germline lookup yields CDR1 MDHEN and CDR2 SYDVKM. The junction had 3 bases not matched to a gene; V was cut back by 2 bases and J by 0 bases. CDR3 length: 15 amino acids. CDR3 region: CASSLGSGSSYEQYF. CDR3 bases: TGTGCCAGCAGTTTAGGGAGCGGGAGCTCCTACGAGCAGTACTTC.

This clone has only one observation. The J gene is TRBJ1-4, the V gene TRBV6-1; D call uncertain. Germline loops: CDR1 MNHNS, CDR2 SASEGT. The CDR3 has 16 residues. Trimming pared 2 bases from V and 0 bases from J, leaving 10 bases between. CDR3: CASSERKGATNEKLFF. CDR3 DNA: TGTGCCAGCAGTGAAAGGAAGGGCGCAACTAATGAAAAACTGTTTTTT.

The CDR3 loop reads CASSANRGQPQHF. CDR3 sequence (DNA): TGTGCCAGCAGTGCCAACAGGGGGCAGCCCCAGCATTTT. This chain connects TRBV28 to TRBJ1-5; 8 bases match TRBD1. Germline trimming cut 5 bases from V and 7 bases from J; bases unmatched to any gene: 4. Germline V gives CDR1 MDHEN, CDR2 SYDVKM. The CDR3 is 13 residues long.

The chain couples TRBV18 to TRBJ2-2; 15 nucleotides agree with TRBD2. This CDR3 has 18 amino acids. The ends lost 0 bases at V and 4 bases at J; junction bases unmatched: 3. Per germline, CDR1 KGHSH and CDR2 LQKENI. In nucleotides, the CDR3 is TGTGCCAGCTCACCACCATGGACTAGCGGGAGGGGCACCGGGGAGCTGTTTTTT. Protein product: CASSPPWTSGRGTGELFF.

V is TRBV2 and J is TRBJ2-2, with unresolved D. Trimming shortened V by 3 bases and J by 3 bases, and 17 bases separated the two germline ends. CDR1 is SNHLY, CDR2 FYNNEI, per germline. This CDR3 comprises 17 residues. The CDR3 reads CASSETFGVSDTGELFF. The CDR3 DNA sequence: TGTGCCAGCAGTGAGACGTTCGGAGTTTCGGACACCGGGGAGCTGTTTTTT. The whole variable domain, filled in from reference TRBV2 and TRBJ2-2, reads EPEVTQTPSHQVTQMGQEVILRCVPISNHLYFYWYRQILGQKVEFLVSFYNNEISEKSEIFDDQFSVERPDGSNFTLKIRSTKLEDSAMYFCASSETFGVSDTGELFFGEGSRLTVL.

This chain uses TRBV3-1 (or the pseudogene TRBV3-2) with TRBJ1-4; 10 bases match TRBD1. The germline V gene has CDR1 LGHDT and CDR2 YNNKEL (reference sequence). V trimming: 4 bases; J trimming: 2 bases; junction bases outside the gene matches: 7. The CDR3 consists of 17 residues. CDR3 nucleotide sequence: TGTGCCAGCAGCCTCTCGACAGGGGGCTGGACTAATGAAAAACTGTTTTTT. Translation gives CASSLSTGGWTNEKLFF.

This chain links TRBV28 with TRBJ1-2; D not resolved. From germline, CDR1 is MDHEN and CDR2 SYDVKM. The CDR3 spans 12 residues. Trimming left V 6 bases short and J 8 bases short, with 13 bases between. The CDR3 nucleotides are TGTGCCAGCAGCCCACGACGCGTGGGCTACACCTTC. It translates to CASSPRRVGYTF.

This clone occurred once. The V gene is TRBV18, the J gene TRBJ1-2, with TRBD1 identical over 9 bases. This CDR3 is built from 15 residues. V gave up 2 bases and J gave up 6 bases; unmatched junction bases: 7. The V gene's germline CDR1 is KGHSH and CDR2 LQKENI. This chain's CDR3 is CASSPKTGGYNGYTF. The DNA of the CDR3 is TGTGCCAGCTCACCAAAGACAGGGGGTTATAATGGCTACACCTTC. The variable domain in full, with the rest retrieved from reference TRBV18 and TRBJ1-2, is NAGVMQNPRHLVRRRGQEARLRCSPMKGHSHVYWYRQLPEEGLKFMVYLQKENIIDESGMPKERFSAEFPKEGPSILRIQQVVRGDSAAYFCASSPKTGGYNGYTFGSGTRLTVV.

This clone was detected once. The rearrangement links TRBV2 to TRBJ1-5; possibly TRBD1 for D (6 bases). The germline CDR1 and CDR2 sequences are SNHLY and FYNNEI. The CDR3 runs to 13 residues. V was pared by 8 bases and J by 9 bases, with 17 bases between. The CDR3 DNA sequence: TGTGCCAGCGGGGGGCAGGTGGGAGCGCCCCAGCATTTT. It codes for CASGGQVGAPQHF.

The chain recombines TRBV6-6 with TRBJ1-2; no firm D call. V dropped 7 bases and J dropped 4 bases, with 10 bases sitting between them. CDR1 MNHNY and CDR2 SVGAGI come from the germline V gene (reference sequence). The CDR3 contains 12 residues. This chain's CDR3 is CASTLQFYGYTF. The DNA for the CDR3 is TGTGCCAGCACTCTACAGTTCTATGGCTACACCTTC.

The chain employs TRBV27 and TRBJ2-7; D perhaps matches TRBD2 (5 bases). Germline V gene lookup returns CDR1 MNHEY and CDR2 SMNVEV (reference sequence). Trimming removed 8 bases at V and 6 bases at J, with 17 bases between. The length of the CDR3 is 13 residues. The chain's CDR3 is CASADMRRIEQYF. Here the CDR3 DNA reads TGTGCCAGCGCCGACATGAGGAGGATCGAGCAGTACTTC.

The chain links TRBV30 to TRBJ2-3; 8 positions agree with TRBD2. CDR3 size: 16 residues. J lost 1 base, V lost 3 bases, and 9 bases had no gene match. Germline CDR1 is GTSNPN and CDR2 is SVGIG (reference sequence). The CDR3 nucleotides are TGTGCCTGGAGCTTAACTAGCGGAGTGCGCACAGATACGCAGTATTTT. This translates into CAWSLTSGVRTDTQYF.

The chain has TRBV7-6 and TRBJ2-7; TRBD1 might be the D (5 bases). Looked up from germline, CDR1 is SGHVS and CDR2 is FNYEAQ. CDR3 length: 12 residues. Deletions cut 5 bases from V and 7 bases from J, with 12 bases between. The CDR3 region is CASSPQGTEQYF. The CDR3 DNA reads as TGTGCCAGCAGCCCCCAGGGTACGGAGCAGTACTTC.

To note about this clone: At one boundary the junction diverges from the germline segment, which might be a read error. The genes are TRBV6-6 and TRBJ1-1; unclear D gene. This CDR3 spans 12 amino acids. Germline V lookup: CDR1 MNHNY, CDR2 SVGAGI (reference sequence). CDR3: CASRYSETEAFF. CDR3 DNA sequence: TGTGCCAGCAGATACTCGGAGACTGAAGCTTTCTTT.

V is TRBV9 and J is TRBJ1-2, with 10 bases aligning to TRBD1. Per germline, CDR1 SGDLS and CDR2 YYNGEE. V shed 3 bases and J 7 bases; nucleotides not matched to a gene: 6. The CDR3 has 14 amino acids. For the CDR3, the DNA is TGTGCCAGCAGCGCCGGGACAGGGGTTTCTGGCTACACCTTC. Protein product: CASSAGTGVSGYTF. Supplemented by reference TRBV9 and TRBJ1-2, the full variable domain reads DSGVTQTPKHLITATGQRVTLRCSPRSGDLSVYWYQQSLDQGLQFLIQYYNGEERAKGNILERFSAQQFPDLHSELNLSSLELGDSALYFCASSAGTGVSGYTFGSGTRLTVV.

CDR3 sequence reads: CASSLQGAPGEEKLFF. Written as DNA, the CDR3 is TGTGCCAGCAGTTTACAAGGGGCTCCCGGGGAGGAAAAACTGTTTTTT. J is TRBJ1-4 and V is TRBV28; a weak D match, TRBD1 (5 bases). Germline V gene data show CDR1 as MDHEN and CDR2 as SYDVKM. This CDR3 is 16 amino acids long. The V and J ends lost 2 bases and 8 bases respectively, with 18 bases between them.

The V and J genes are TRBV19 and TRBJ2-1, with 11 positions matching TRBD2. After removal of 10 bases from V and 6 bases from J, the junction contained 8 bases not matched to a gene. The CDR3 extends over 14 amino acids. Germline V CDR1 and CDR2: LNHDA, SQIVND (reference sequence). Here the CDR3 reads CATLAGGPRNEQFF. CDR3 in DNA: TGTGCCACCTTAGCGGGAGGGCCTCGCAATGAGCAGTTCTTC.

The chain carries TRBV2 and TRBJ2-4, with 9 bases that match TRBD2. With 7 bases clipped from V and 1 base from J, the junction kept 5 bases outside the gene matches. Germline V gene data show CDR1 as SNHLY and CDR2 as FYNNEI. CDR3 length: 15 residues. This CDR3 reads CASTRAGGAKNIQYF. CDR3 coding DNA: TGTGCCAGCACTAGGGCGGGGGGGGCCAAAAACATTCAGTACTTC.

This clone was seen only once. The chain joins TRBV14 to TRBJ1-1; 8 bases map to TRBD1. J was trimmed by 3 bases and V by 1 base; bases with no gene match: 4. The CDR3 length is 15 residues. CDR1 and CDR2 (germline): SGHDN, FVKESK. The CDR3 is CASSQGRGLDTEAFF. The CDR3 DNA sequence: TGTGCCAGCAGCCAAGGCAGGGGGCTGGACACTGAAGCTTTCTTT.

The chain recombines TRBV19 with TRBJ2-3; D is undetermined. V shed 10 bases and J shed 0 bases, with 11 bases lying between them. The CDR3 runs 13 residues. Germline CDR1 reads LNHDA; CDR2 reads SQIVND (reference sequence). CDR3 coding DNA: TGTGCCACTACGACACAGAGCACAGATACGCAGTATTTT. Its translation: CATTTQSTDTQYF.

V is TRBV6-1 and J is TRBJ2-6; D not resolved. There are 16 residues in the CDR3. Deletions cut 2 bases from V and 0 bases from J, with 8 bases between. CDR1 is MNHNS and CDR2 is SASEGT in the germline V gene. The CDR3 DNA reads TGTGCCAGCAGTGAATCCAGTTCCTCTGGGGCCAACGTCCTGACTTTC. As protein: CASSESSSSGANVLTF.

CDR3 nucleotides: TGCAGCGTTGAAGAGGGTTGGCAGTTCTTC. This codes for CSVEEGWQFF. V is TRBV29-1 and J is TRBJ2-1; no clear D. Trimming cost V 0 bases and J 12 bases, with 6 bases left between them. The CDR3 loop spans 10 amino acids. Germline V gene sequence: CDR1 SQVTM, CDR2 ANQGSEA.

DNA for the CDR3: TGTGCCAGCAGGACGGACAGCAATCAGCCCCAGCATTTT. As protein: CASRTDSNQPQHF. This sequence joins TRBV6-6 and TRBJ1-5, with unresolved D. The CDR3 length is 13 residues. V shed 6 bases and J shed 1 base, with 7 bases lying between them. The germline CDR1 and CDR2 sequences are MNHNY and SVGAGI (reference sequence).

This clone was found once. The chain links TRBV7-6 to TRBJ1-1; D call uncertain. The CDR3 has 13 amino acids. CDR1 and CDR2 from the germline V gene are SGHVS and FNYEAQ. V lost 3 bases and J 0 bases, leaving 5 bases between the germline ends. The CDR3 bases are TGTGCCAGCAGCTTTGGTCTGAACACTGAAGCTTTCTTT. Translating gives CASSFGLNTEAFF. The full variable domain, completed using reference TRBV7-6 and TRBJ1-1, is GAGVSQSPRYKVTKRGQDVALRCDPISGHVSLYWYRQALGQGPEFLTYFNYEAQQDKSGLPNDRFSAERPEGSISTLTIQRTEQRDSAMYRCASSFGLNTEAFFGQGTRLTVV.

The rearrangement uses TRBV6-2 or TRBV6-3 and TRBJ1-2; TRBD1 is a possible D gene (5 bases). This CDR3 comprises 14 residues. Germline V CDR1 and CDR2: MNHEY, SVGEGT. Trimming removed 6 bases at V and 5 bases at J, with 16 bases between. CDR3: CASSSISGGYGYTF. The DNA for the CDR3 is TGTGCCAGCAGCTCCATTTCGGGGGGATATGGCTACACCTTC.